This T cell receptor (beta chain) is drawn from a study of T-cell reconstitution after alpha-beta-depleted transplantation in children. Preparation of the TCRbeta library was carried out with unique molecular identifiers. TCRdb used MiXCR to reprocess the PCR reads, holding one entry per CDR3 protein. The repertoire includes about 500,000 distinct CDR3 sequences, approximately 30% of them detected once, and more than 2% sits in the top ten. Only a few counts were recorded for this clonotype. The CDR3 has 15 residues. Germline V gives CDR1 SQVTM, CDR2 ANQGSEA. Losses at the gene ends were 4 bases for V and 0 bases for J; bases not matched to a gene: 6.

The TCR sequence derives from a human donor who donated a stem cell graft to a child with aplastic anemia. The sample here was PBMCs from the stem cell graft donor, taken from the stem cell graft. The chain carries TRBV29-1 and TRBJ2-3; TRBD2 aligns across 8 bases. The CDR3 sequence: CSVAAGGSSTDTQYF. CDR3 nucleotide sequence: TGCAGCGTTGCCGCGGGGGGTTCTAGCACAGATACGCAGTATTTT.